The clone carrying this T cell receptor (beta chain) came up a few times. The target antigen is unknown. This specimen comes from a study of CD8+ T cells in alopecia areata. Study-level points and caveats: Scalp sample data also include resident alphabeta T cells from normal skin.

CD4+ cells from about 5 patients underwent sorting into CD25+CD127- cells. Investigators isolated RNA and reverse transcribed it into cDNA to act as the sequencing template. TCRdb's copy holds only in-frame clones and misses some; the assay was immunoSEQ multiplex PCR. The data show 35,000 to 45,000 clones, roughly half seen once. Trimming pared 5 bases from V and 4 bases from J, leaving 18 bases between. CDR1 is SGHTA and CDR2 is FQGNSA in the germline V gene. CDR3 size: 16 residues. The source is a human donor with alopecia areata. The V and J genes are TRBV7-2 and TRBJ1-5; D possibly corresponds to TRBD1 (6 bases). The sequencing input was CD4+ Tregs sorted from blood. This chain's CDR3 is CASSRWGGRQNQPQHF. As DNA, the CDR3 is TGTGCCAGCAGCCGTTGGGGGGGCAGACAGAATCAGCCCCAGCATTTT. Full variable domain (rest looked up from reference TRBV7-2 and TRBJ1-5): GAGVSQSPSNKVTEKGKDVELRCDPISGHTALYWYRQSLGQGLEFLIYFQGNSAPDKSGLPSDRFSAERTGGSVSTLTIQRTQQEDSAVYLCASSRWGGRQNQPQHFGDGTRLSIL.